The text below deals with one TCR beta chain. Its matching antigen is unknown. Clones were read by immunoSEQ multiplex PCR, and TCRdb kept only the in-frame ones, dropping some. The sample lists 2 million to 2.5 million clones, roughly 92% occurring once. This sample stems from a study of shared clonotypes between healthy human individuals. Study background: Donors, aged 18 to 49, were a couple of women and a few men. Regarding the study as a whole: Lower generation probabilities were found for non-shared clonotypes than for those shared by all four donors.

Negatively enriched CD4+ T cells were divided by CD45RA into naive and memory. The sequenced sample consisted of naive CD4+ T cells from PBMCs. The subset here: CD45RA+ positively selected. The receptor was derived from a man younger than 35 in good health. Some clones in this sample may be carry-over from other donors' samples.

The CDR3 region is CASSPQGGVQETQYF. DNA for the CDR3: TGTGCCAGCAGCCCGCAGGGGGGGGTACAAGAGACCCAGTACTTC. J is TRBJ2-5 and V is TRBV7-9; D assignment may be TRBD1 or TRBD2 (7 bases each). Germline V lookup: CDR1 SEHNR, CDR2 FQNEAQ (reference sequence). Trimming shortened V by 5 bases and J by 2 bases, and 15 bases separated the two germline ends. The CDR3 totals 15 residues.